This T cell receptor (beta chain) originates from a study of OX40 agonist ivuxolimab in advanced cancers. For the wider study: Ivuxolimab was an agonistic, fully human IgG2 monoclonal antibody directed against OX40 (CD134), a costimulatory receptor. A male proportion of 82.7% and a mean age of around 60 years, ranging from 23 to 79, were recorded for the dose-escalation cohort. Partial responses were achieved by three dose-escalation patients, of whom one had hepatocellular carcinoma and two had cutaneous melanoma. Peripheral TCRbeta sequencing aimed to test whether ivuxolimab altered TCR sequence diversity and caused clonal T-cell expansion. The paper describes the monotherapy dose-escalation part (N ≈ 52 patients) of the phase I trial of ivuxolimab. Intravenous ivuxolimab was administered to patients every 2 weeks at six dose levels: 0.01, 0.1, 0.3, 1.5, 3 and 10 mg/kg. Among the approximately 54 dose-escalation patients, about 19 had hepatocellular carcinoma, roughly 15 melanoma, 9 renal cell carcinoma and 9 head and neck cancer. Prior anti-PD-1, anti-PD-L1 or anti-CTLA-4 therapy was permitted, and checkpoint inhibitors had been received by around 39% of dose-escalation patients. General study outcomes and caveats: Low levels of normalized T-cell clonal expansion were also seen in some nonresponding patients. After ivuxolimab, CD8+ T cells had more expanded clones than CD4+ T cells on average. In the 0.1-3.0 mg/kg groups, partial responders had among the lowest normalized peripheral clonal expansion, particularly in CD8+ T cells. Clonal expansion of both CD4+ and CD8+ blood T cells was observed from baseline to week 6 at doses 0.1 to 3.0 mg/kg. The antigen specificity of the peripheral T cells that underwent clonal expansion was not determined.

Patients with a history of autoimmune disease or receiving systemic immunosuppression were excluded from the trial. In every dose cohort, peripheral blood was drawn for TCR sequencing at baseline, cycle 4 day 1, and cycle 7 day 1. The samples were drawn from a first-in-human, open-label, multicenter phase I dose-escalation trial of ivuxolimab. Adults with locally advanced or metastatic melanoma, renal cell carcinoma, hepatocellular carcinoma or head and neck squamous cell carcinoma were enrolled in the trial. Before TCR sequencing, CD4+ T cells and CD8+ T cells were sorted from peripheral blood as separate populations. Genomic DNA was extracted from sorted cells for sequencing of the TCRbeta CDR3 region. The immunoSEQ Assay was used to sequence the TCRbeta CDR3 regions. TCRdb took over this immuneACCESS table, retaining in-frame rearrangements with V and J assigned. Such tables are incomplete; in checked studies, under half of the missing clones stem from an unresolved V gene, and the remainder is unexplained. The sample records fewer than 85,000 clones, around nine tenths of which are singletons. The ten largest clones capture over 0.3% of the sample.

The germline V gene yields SGHRS for CDR1 and YFSETQ for CDR2. Measured from the cysteine to the phenylalanine, the CDR3 is 15 residues long. The read is trimmed to its CDR3 DNA, 45 bases read in frame from base 1. V gives up 0 bases and J gives up 4 bases, and the segment between their germline ends measures 10 bases. As concerns this clone: No antigen is known for it. No clone much larger than this one lies a single base away; base qualities are absent.

This material consisted of CD4+ or CD8+ T cells sorted from blood, taken in a trial of the OX40 agonist ivuxolimab. This chain is built from TRBV5-1 and TRBJ2-2, and TRBD2 may be the D gene, going by 7 matching bases. The sequence derives from an adult with an advanced solid tumor such as melanoma, head and neck, liver or kidney cancer. The sequenced DNA is TGCGCCAGCAGCTTGGGCGGGGGCATCACCGGGGAGCTGTTTTTT. Its protein reads: CASSLGGGITGELFF.